The 2 T cell receptor beta chains given below trace back to one sample, sequenced in a study of T cells in Graves' hyperthyroidism and ophthalmopathy. Using RNA transcripts as the source, TCR beta CDR3 regions were amplified. First-round RT-PCR with HTBI primers amplified the TCR CDR3 region. In TCRdb, the multiplex PCR reads were re-called with MiXCR into one record per CDR3 protein. The sample has under 400,000 distinct CDR3 sequences, over 15% seen once. The sequencing sample was made of blood. These receptors all stem from a woman in her forties or fifties with Graves' hyperthyroidism.

This clonotype was counted at least ten times. The V call is TRBV18, the J call TRBJ1-1, with 8 bases fitting TRBD1. The CDR3 has 17 residues. From germline, CDR1 is KGHSH and CDR2 LQKENI. With V trimmed by 3 bases and J by 2 bases, 11 bases remained unmatched. CDR3 sequence (DNA): TGTGCCAGCTCACCGAATGCACTTTCAGGGGGCAACACTGAAGCTTTCTTT. Translated, it gives CASSPNALSGGNTEAFF.

This clonotype was detected a few times. V is TRBV20-1 and J is TRBJ2-2; TRBD1 might be the D (5 bases). CDR3 length: 14 amino acids. Trimming stripped 3 bases from V and 2 bases from J, with 10 bases between. Germline V gene sequence: CDR1 DFQATT, CDR2 SNEGSKA (reference sequence). CDR3 loop: CSARRQSNTGELFF. The CDR3 DNA follows: TGCAGTGCTAGGCGACAGAGTAACACCGGGGAGCTGTTTTTT.